This T cell receptor (beta chain) was identified during a study of blood T cell repertoires in COVID-19. This CDR3 has 14 residues. CDR1 and CDR2 (germline): SNHLY, FYNNEI. The V end was cut by 3 bases, the J end by 10 bases, with 16 bases between. Authors' processing steps: Estimates of nucleated cell counts were drawn from the amplification of reference gene primers. Assay: immunoSEQ multiplex PCR; the TCRdb copy retains only in-frame clones and omits some. The V and J calls and clone size come from that table; D and trimming were worked out from the DNA. The sample holds some 200,000 clones; more than 65% are singletons and the top ten take around 2.4%. A few counts support this clone.

Sequencing used peripheral blood. The sequence came from a human donor with acute or convalescent COVID-19. The donor label of this sample is uncertain. This rearrangement joins TRBV2 to TRBJ2-1; tentatively, D is TRBD1 (5 bases). The CDR3 nucleotides read TGTGCCAGCAGTGAGAGGAAATTTCAGGGAGAGCAGTTCTTC. This translates into CASSERKFQGEQFF.